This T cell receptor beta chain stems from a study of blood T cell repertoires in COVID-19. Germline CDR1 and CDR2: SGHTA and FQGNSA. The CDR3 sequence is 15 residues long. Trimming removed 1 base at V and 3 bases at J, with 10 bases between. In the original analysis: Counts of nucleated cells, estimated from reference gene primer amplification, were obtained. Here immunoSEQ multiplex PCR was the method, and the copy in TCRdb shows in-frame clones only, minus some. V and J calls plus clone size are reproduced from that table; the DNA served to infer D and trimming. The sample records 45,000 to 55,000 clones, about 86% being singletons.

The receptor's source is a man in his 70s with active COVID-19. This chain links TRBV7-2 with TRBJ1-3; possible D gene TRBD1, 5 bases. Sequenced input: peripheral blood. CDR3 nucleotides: TGTGCCAGCAGCTTAGAAGGGACTGGTGGAAACACCATATATTTT. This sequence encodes CASSLEGTGGNTIYF.